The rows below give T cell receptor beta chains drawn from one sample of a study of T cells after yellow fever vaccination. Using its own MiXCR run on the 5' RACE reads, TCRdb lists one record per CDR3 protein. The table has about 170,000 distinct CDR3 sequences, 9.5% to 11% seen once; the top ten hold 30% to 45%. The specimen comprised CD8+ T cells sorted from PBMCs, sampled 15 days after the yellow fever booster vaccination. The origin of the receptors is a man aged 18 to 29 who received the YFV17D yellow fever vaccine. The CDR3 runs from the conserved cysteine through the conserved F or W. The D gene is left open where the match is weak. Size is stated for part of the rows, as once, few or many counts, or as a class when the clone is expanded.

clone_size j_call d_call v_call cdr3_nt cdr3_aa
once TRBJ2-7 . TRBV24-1 TGTGCCAGACCTTCTCGGGACATAACCTACGAGCAGTACTTC CARPSRDITYEQYF
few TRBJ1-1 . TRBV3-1 TGTGCCAGCAGCCAAGTAGCCGTCCGGTCCACTGAAGCTTTCTTT CASSQVAVRSTEAFF
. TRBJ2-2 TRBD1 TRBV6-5 TGTGCCAGCAGTTACTCACAGGGGGCGATCACCGGGGAGCTGTTTTTT CASSYSQGAITGELFF
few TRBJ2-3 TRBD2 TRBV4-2 TGTGCCAGCAGCCCCCCCACTAGCGGGGGCACAGATACGCAGTATTTT CASSPPTSGGTDTQYF
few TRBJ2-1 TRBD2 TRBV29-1 TGCAGCGTTGAAGTGACTAGCGGGGGGCTCTATGAGCAGTTCTTC CSVEVTSGGLYEQFF
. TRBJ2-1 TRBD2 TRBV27 TGTGCCAGCAGTTTAAGTAGACTAGCCCTTGAGCAGTTCTTC CASSLSRLALEQFF
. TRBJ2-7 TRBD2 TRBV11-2 TGTGCCAGCAGCTCCCCCACTGGGCGGGGGTCCTACGAGCAGTACTTC CASSSPTGRGSYEQYF
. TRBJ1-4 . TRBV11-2 TGTGCCAGCAGCTTCGGGCGGGACGGTGATAATGAAAAACTGTTTTTT CASSFGRDGDNEKLFF
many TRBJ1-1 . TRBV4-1 TGCGCCAGCAGCCAAGATCGAGGGAACACTGAAGCTTTCTTT CASSQDRGNTEAFF
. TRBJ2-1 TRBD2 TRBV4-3 TGCGCCAGCAGCCAAGCCGGGACTAGCGGGGGCCCCACTGAGCAGTTCTTC CASSQAGTSGGPTEQFF
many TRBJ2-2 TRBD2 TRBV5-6 TGTGCCAGCAGCGACACTAGCGGGGGTTACACCGGGGAGCTGTTTTTT CASSDTSGGYTGELFF
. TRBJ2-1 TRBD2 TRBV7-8 TGTGCCAGCAGCTTAGCCGGGACTAGCGGATCCAATGAGCAGTTCTTC CASSLAGTSGSNEQFF
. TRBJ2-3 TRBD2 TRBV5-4 TGTGCCAGCAGTCGAGGACTAGCGGGGGTGAGCACAGATACGCAGTATTTT CASSRGLAGVSTDTQYF
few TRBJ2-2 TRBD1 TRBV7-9 TGTGCCAGCACCCGTGCGGACAGGGTAGTGGTCGGGGAGCTGTTTTTT CASTRADRVVVGELFF
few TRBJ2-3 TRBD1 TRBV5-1 TGCGCCAGCAGGCAAGGGACAGCTAGCACAGATACGCAGTATTTT CASRQGTASTDTQYF
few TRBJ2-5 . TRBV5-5 TGTGCCAGCAGCTTCGTAAGCCAAGAGACCCAGTACTTC CASSFVSQETQYF
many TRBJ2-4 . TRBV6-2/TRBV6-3 TGTGCCAGCAGTTACCCCTGGGACCTCGACGCCGCTACACAGTACTTC CASSYPWDLDAATQYF
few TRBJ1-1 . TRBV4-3 TGCGCCAGCAGCCAAGGGTACGCCAGGACGAACACTGAAGCTTTCTTT CASSQGYARTNTEAFF
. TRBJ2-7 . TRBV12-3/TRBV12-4 TGTGCCAGCAGCCTCCTGGGTGAGCAGTACTTC CASSLLGEQYF